These 27 T cell receptor beta chains share one sample of origin, sequenced in a study of control samples from healthy donors and cancer patients (TCRdb year 2020). To prepare the library, the immunoSEQ multiplex PCR assay was applied. TCRdb provides this immuneACCESS table in a form limited to in-frame rearrangements. Some clones are lacking; in checked studies, under half of them reflect an unresolved V gene, and why the rest are absent is not known. A total of fewer than 95,000 clones appear in this sample, around nine tenths of them only once. The leading ten clones occupy roughly 21% of the sample. The specimen sequenced was blood. The source is a man aged 25-45 years in good health.

The chain employs TRBV5-1 and TRBJ2-3; 13 bases line up with TRBD2. CDR1 is SGHRS and CDR2 is YFSETQ in the germline V gene. With V trimmed by 4 bases and J by 4 bases, 6 bases remained unmatched. CDR3 length: 16 residues. CDR3 sequence (DNA): TGCGCCAGCAGCATGCACGGACTAGCGGGGGCAGATACGCAGTATTTT. Protein product: CASSMHGLAGADTQYF.

The chain joins TRBV5-1 to TRBJ1-1, with D possibly matching TRBD1 (5 bases). Trimming took 1 base from V and 10 from J, leaving 11 bases between them. The CDR3 extends over 12 amino acids. CDR1 and CDR2 (germline): SGHRS, YFSETQ. CDR3 region: CASSLTQGVAFF. The CDR3, as DNA: TGCGCCAGCAGCTTGACTCAGGGTGTAGCTTTCTTT.

V usage is TRBV2 and J usage is TRBJ2-2, with TRBD2 matching over 11 bases. V was clipped by 7 bases and J by 7 bases; unmatched bases: 2. This CDR3 has 13 residues. Germline assignment: CDR1 SNHLY and CDR2 FYNNEI. The CDR3 nucleotides read TGTGCCAGCACCGGACTAGCGGGCGGGGAGCTGTTTTTT. It encodes CASTGLAGGELFF.

V usage is TRBV6-5 and J usage is TRBJ1-1; D remains unclear. The CDR3 extends over 15 amino acids. The V end was cut by 7 bases, the J end by 4 bases, with 19 bases between. CDR1 and CDR2 from the germline V gene are MNHEY and SVGAGI. This chain's CDR3 is CASTPVYAVVTEAFF. In DNA, the CDR3 is TGTGCCAGCACCCCCGTGTACGCGGTAGTCACTGAAGCTTTCTTT.

This clone was recorded once. The chain has TRBV27 and TRBJ1-1; D call uncertain. The CDR3 covers 13 residues. CDR1 is MNHEY and CDR2 is SMNVEV in the germline V gene (reference sequence). V lost 5 bases and J 4 bases, leaving 11 bases between the germline ends. The CDR3 region has the DNA TGTGCCAGCAGTCCTCGGAAGGGCACTGAAGCTTTCTTT. It yields the protein CASSPRKGTEAFF.

The DNA of the CDR3 is TGTGCCAGCAGTCCAGGGGGCTTGAAGACCCAGTACTTC. It translates to CASSPGGLKTQYF. The chain recombines TRBV12-3 or TRBV12-4 with TRBJ2-5; 8 bases agree with TRBD1. The CDR3 contains 13 residues. V dropped 5 bases and J dropped 6; count of bases not matched to a gene: 5.

Only one count was recorded for this clone. This chain links TRBV5-1 with TRBJ1-3, with 7 bases aligning to TRBD1. Losses at the gene ends were 2 bases for V and 3 bases for J; bases not matched to a gene: 2. The CDR3 runs 14 residues. In germline, CDR1 is SGHRS, CDR2 YFSETQ. Here the CDR3 DNA reads TGCGCCAGCAGCTTTTCAGGGGGTGGAAACACCATATATTTT. Translating it yields CASSFSGGGNTIYF. Full variable domain (outside the CDR3, taken from reference TRBV5-1 and TRBJ1-3): KAGVTQTPRYLIKTRGQQVTLSCSPISGHRSVSWYQQTPGQGLQFLFEYFSETQRNKGNFPGRFSGRQFSNSRSEMNVSTLELGDSALYLCASSFSGGGNTIYFGEGSWLTVV.

This clone was seen a handful of times. CDR3 amino acids: CASSFGRRGANVLTF. In nucleotides, the CDR3 is TGTGCCAGCAGCTTTGGGCGCCGGGGGGCCAACGTCCTGACTTTC. This chain links TRBV11-2 with TRBJ2-6; D ambiguous. Looked up from germline, CDR1 is SGHAT and CDR2 is FQNNGV. Trimming took 3 bases from V and 4 from J, leaving 10 bases between them. The CDR3 extends over 15 amino acids. Complete variable domain (other parts from reference TRBV11-2 and TRBJ2-6): EAGVAQSPRYKIIEKRQSVAFWCNPISGHATLYWYQQILGQGPKLLIQFQNNGVVDDSQLPKDRFSAERLKGVDSTLKIQPAKLEDSAVYLCASSFGRRGANVLTFGAGSRLTVL.

This clone was recorded a few times. The chain recombines TRBV5-4 with TRBJ2-7; D not resolved. V was cut by 2 bases and J by 0 bases, with 12 bases left in between. Germline CDR1 reads SGHNT; CDR2 reads YYREEE (reference sequence). The CDR3 runs 15 residues. Here the CDR3 reads CASSLSGPSSYEQYV. The CDR3, as DNA: TGTGCCAGCAGCTTATCAGGACCGAGCTCCTACGAGCAGTACGTC.

This chain connects TRBV30 to TRBJ1-3; a weak D match, TRBD1 (6 bases). Germline V gene lookup returns CDR1 GTSNPN and CDR2 SVGIG (reference sequence). The germline V and J ends were trimmed by 0 bases and 3 bases, with 12 bases remaining between them. The CDR3 is made up of 15 amino acids. In nucleotides, the CDR3 is TGTGCCTGGAGTGTCGGGGGGGCAGGTGGAAACACCATATATTTT. As protein: CAWSVGGAGGNTIYF.

The V and J genes are TRBV5-4 and TRBJ1-1, with a tentative D call TRBD1 (6 bases). Trimming cost V 5 bases and J 2 bases, with 10 bases left between them. There are 13 residues in the CDR3. The germline CDR1 and CDR2 sequences are SGHNT and YYREEE (reference sequence). CDR3 in amino acids: CASSTGKNTEAFF. Written as DNA, the CDR3 is TGTGCCAGCAGTACAGGGAAAAACACTGAAGCTTTCTTT. Supplemented by reference TRBV5-4 and TRBJ1-1, the full variable domain reads ETGVTQSPTHLIKTRGQQVTLRCSSQSGHNTVSWYQQALGQGPQFIFQYYREEENGRGNFPPRFSGLQFPNYSSELNVNALELDDSALYLCASSTGKNTEAFFGQGTRLTVV.

The chain joins TRBV7-6 to TRBJ2-3; 9 bases fit TRBD2. With V trimmed by 5 bases and J by 5 bases, 11 bases remained unmatched. In germline, CDR1 is SGHVS, CDR2 FNYEAQ. The CDR3 loop spans 16 amino acids. CDR3 coding DNA: TGTGCCAGCAGCACCGGGGGCGGGGGGGCCCTAGATACGCAGTATTTT. This codes for CASSTGGGGALDTQYF.

This clone was observed once. The V gene is TRBV20-1, the J gene TRBJ2-1, with 9 nucleotides matching TRBD2. CDR1 and CDR2 (germline): DFQATT, SNEGSKA (reference sequence). After removal of 3 bases from V and 9 bases from J, the junction contained 15 bases not matched to a gene. The CDR3 runs to 16 residues. CDR3 nucleotide sequence: TGCAGTGCTAGTCGGATTGCGGGGGGGCCCCGGGTTGAGCAGTTCTTC. Residues: CSASRIAGGPRVEQFF.

V and J are TRBV7-2 and TRBJ1-5; 9 positions agree with TRBD1. V shed 3 bases, J shed 3 bases, and the junction held 3 bases outside the gene matches. The germline V gene has CDR1 SGHTA and CDR2 FQGNSA. The CDR3 has 15 residues. CDR3: CASSLGQGPNQPQHF. The CDR3 nucleotides are TGTGCCAGCAGCTTGGGACAGGGACCCAATCAGCCCCAGCATTTT.

This clone has a handful of counts. V gene TRBV2 combines with J gene TRBJ2-3, with 8 positions matching TRBD2. Germline V CDR1 and CDR2: SNHLY, FYNNEI. V shed 6 bases, J shed 1 base, and the junction held 3 bases outside the gene matches. The length of the CDR3 is 14 residues. Here the CDR3 DNA reads TGTGCCAGCAGCATAGCGGGGCGCACAGATACGCAGTATTTT. Residues: CASSIAGRTDTQYF. Full variable domain (remainder filled in from reference TRBV2 and TRBJ2-3): EPEVTQTPSHQVTQMGQEVILRCVPISNHLYFYWYRQILGQKVEFLVSFYNNEISEKSEIFDDQFSVERPDGSNFTLKIRSTKLEDSAMYFCASSIAGRTDTQYFGPGTRLTVL.

The chain uses TRBV30 and TRBJ2-1; D perhaps matches TRBD2 (7 bases). Trimming took 1 base from V and 7 from J, leaving 11 bases between them. The CDR3 spans 13 residues. Germline V lookup: CDR1 GTSNPN, CDR2 SVGIG (reference sequence). CDR3 protein: CAWSAGGLNEQFF. The CDR3 region has the DNA TGTGCCTGGAGTGCCGGGGGGCTGAATGAGCAGTTCTTC.

The gene calls are TRBV9 and TRBJ1-1; 7 nucleotides align to TRBD1. Losses at the gene ends were 4 bases for V and 1 base for J; bases not matched to a gene: 10. In germline, CDR1 is SGDLS, CDR2 YYNGEE. This CDR3 contains 16 residues. The CDR3 is CASSPRGGRENTEAFF. CDR3 DNA: TGTGCCAGCAGCCCCAGGGGGGGGCGGGAGAACACTGAAGCTTTCTTT.

The CDR3 nucleotides read TGTGCCACCAGCAGAGAGGCACTAGCGGGGGGCACCATGTATACGCAGTATTTT. Translation gives CATSREALAGGTMYTQYF. The rearrangement uses TRBV15 and TRBJ2-3, with 12 bases that match TRBD2. Germline V lookup: CDR1 LNHNV, CDR2 YYDKDF (reference sequence). V shed 0 bases, J shed 7 bases, and the junction held 11 bases outside the gene matches. CDR3 length equals 18 residues.

About this clone: Other DNA sequences in this specimen translate into the identical CDR3. V gene TRBV24-1 combines with J gene TRBJ1-1; perhaps TRBD1 as D (5 bases). This CDR3 has 13 residues. The V end lost 4 bases, the J end lost 1 base, and 6 bases lay between the germline ends. Germline assignment: CDR1 KGHDR and CDR2 SFDVKD. The CDR3 loop is CATSDGGNTEAFF. Here the CDR3 DNA reads TGTGCCACCAGTGACGGGGGGAACACTGAAGCTTTCTTT.

This clone was detected a few times. The V call is TRBV20-1, the J call TRBJ1-3; D is ambiguous. Germline loops: CDR1 DFQATT, CDR2 SNEGSKA (reference sequence). The CDR3 is 11 residues long. V lost 7 bases to trimming and J lost 3 bases, with 7 bases between them. The chain's CDR3 is CSERVGNTIYF. For the CDR3, the DNA is TGCAGTGAACGGGTTGGAAACACCATATATTTT.

The gene calls are TRBV24-1 and TRBJ2-5; 7 bases match TRBD2. The V segment lost 10 bases and the J segment 4 bases; nucleotides outside the gene matches: 5. The CDR3 is made up of 12 amino acids. Germline CDR1 and CDR2: KGHDR and SFDVKD. The CDR3 spells CATGGTGETQYF. The CDR3 nucleotides read TGTGCCACGGGGGGGACGGGAGAGACCCAGTACTTC.

The chain has TRBV9 and TRBJ2-7; D unresolved. The CDR3 loop spans 14 amino acids. Germline V lookup: CDR1 SGDLS, CDR2 YYNGEE. V shed 0 bases and J shed 6 bases, with 13 bases lying between them. CDR3 sequence (DNA): TGTGCCAGCAGCGTAGGGGATCGGTCGGTCGAGCAGTACTTC. Protein: CASSVGDRSVEQYF.

This chain joins TRBV2 and TRBJ2-5; no definite D call. CDR3 length: 14 amino acids. Germline CDR1 and CDR2: SNHLY and FYNNEI. The germline V and J ends were trimmed by 1 base and 0 bases, with 6 bases remaining between them. CDR3 DNA sequence: TGTGCCAGCAGTGAAGAGGCGTACCAAGAGACCCAGTACTTC. It specifies CASSEEAYQETQYF.

The chain employs TRBV19 and TRBJ1-2; D gene unclear. Trimming took 3 bases from V and 7 from J, leaving 12 bases between them. The CDR3 spans 13 residues. The germline V gene encodes CDR1 LNHDA and CDR2 SQIVND (reference sequence). The CDR3 protein is CASSIAGGFGYTF. CDR3 DNA: TGTGCCAGTAGTATTGCTGGCGGGTTTGGCTACACCTTC.

V is TRBV6-4 and J is TRBJ2-1, with 10 positions matching TRBD2. Per the germline V gene, CDR1 is MRHNA and CDR2 is SNTAGT. Losses at the gene ends were 8 bases for V and 9 bases for J; bases not matched to a gene: 7. The CDR3 has 13 residues. CDR3 in amino acids: CASHPSGGVEQFF. The DNA of the CDR3 is TGTGCCAGCCACCCTAGCGGGGGTGTTGAGCAGTTCTTC.

The genes are TRBV10-3 and TRBJ2-3; D uncertain. Per the germline V gene, CDR1 is ENHRY and CDR2 is SYGVKD. V lost 7 bases and J 0 bases, leaving 8 bases between the germline ends. The CDR3 has 13 residues. CDR3 in DNA: TGTGCCATCAAGGAACCAAGCACAGATACGCAGTATTTT. Its protein is CAIKEPSTDTQYF.

This chain links TRBV6-5 with TRBJ1-2; no reliable D call. This CDR3 region has 13 residues. Germline CDR1 reads MNHEY; CDR2 reads SVGAGI. Trimming took off 2 bases at V and 4 bases at J, with 8 bases between the two ends. Written as DNA, the CDR3 is TGTGCCAGCAGTTACGAGGGTGTCTATGGCTACACCTTC. Encoded protein: CASSYEGVYGYTF.